Sequencing of this T cell receptor (beta chain) was carried out in a study of cytomegalovirus exposure and HLA in healthy donors. V shed 3 bases and J 1 base; nucleotides not matched to a gene: 11. This CDR3 has 17 residues. Germline V CDR1 and CDR2: SGHVS, FQNEAQ. PCR amplification relied on 60 Vbeta primers (plus 13 Jbeta primers). The protocol was immunoSEQ multiplex PCR, while the TCRdb copy is restricted to in-frame clones and leaves out a portion. The data show about 150,000 clones, with around 79% seen just once and 7.7% held by the top ten. The sequencing sample was made of PBMCs. The rearrangement links TRBV7-8 to TRBJ1-2; 7 bases align to TRBD1. This TCR derives from a man aged 25-45 years in good health and CMV-seropositive. CDR3 sequence (DNA): TGTGCCAGCAGCTTCTATAGTCCTCGGGACAGTAACTATGGCTACACCTTC. Its translation is CASSFYSPRDSNYGYTF.